The source of this TCR beta chain is a study of molecular identifiers for immune sequencing clone quantification. Germline values: CDR1 LGHDT, CDR2 YNNKEL (reference sequence). The CDR3 has 17 amino acids. The V and J ends lost 3 bases and 8 bases respectively, with 23 bases between them. TCR libraries were built in bulk with a published protocol and specific TCR primers. One entry per CDR3 protein results from TCRdb running MiXCR on the PCR reads. The data show more than 550,000 distinct CDR3 sequences, over 25% seen once. A note on this clonotype: Its cognate antigen is unknown.

Findings and caveats of the study: In CMV-specific effectors, clones above 20 copies held over 97% of molecules; naive, under 1%.

The authors gated naive CD8 T cells as CD8+CD4-CCR7+CD45RA+ for sorting. The V and J genes are TRBV3-1 and TRBJ2-1, with D perhaps being TRBD1 or TRBD2 (5 bases each). The receptor was derived from a human donor in good health. Some libraries in this study had Jurkat cell RNA spiked in. The source material was naive CD8+ T cells from blood, with Jurkat cell RNA spiked in. Subset described: FACS-sorted CD8+CD4-CCR7+CD45RA+ naive T cells. CDR3 bases: TGTGCCAGCAGCCAGTCCTTCGGGGCGGAATCATACGATGAGCAGTTCTTC. It translates to CASSQSFGAESYDEQFF.